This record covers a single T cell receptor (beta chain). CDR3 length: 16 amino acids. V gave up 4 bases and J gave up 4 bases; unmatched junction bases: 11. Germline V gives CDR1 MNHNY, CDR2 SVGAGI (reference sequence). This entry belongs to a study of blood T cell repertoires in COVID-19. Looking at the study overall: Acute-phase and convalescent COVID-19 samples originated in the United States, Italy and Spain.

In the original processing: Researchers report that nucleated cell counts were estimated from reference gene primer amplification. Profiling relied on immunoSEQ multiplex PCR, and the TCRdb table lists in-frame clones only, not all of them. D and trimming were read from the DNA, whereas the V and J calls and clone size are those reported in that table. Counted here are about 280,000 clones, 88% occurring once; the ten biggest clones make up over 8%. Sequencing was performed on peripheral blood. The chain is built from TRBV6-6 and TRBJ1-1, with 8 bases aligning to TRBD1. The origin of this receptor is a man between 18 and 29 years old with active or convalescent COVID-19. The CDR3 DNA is TGTGCCAGCAGTTTTGAGACCAGGGGGCCTAGCACTGAAGCTTTCTTT. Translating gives CASSFETRGPSTEAFF.